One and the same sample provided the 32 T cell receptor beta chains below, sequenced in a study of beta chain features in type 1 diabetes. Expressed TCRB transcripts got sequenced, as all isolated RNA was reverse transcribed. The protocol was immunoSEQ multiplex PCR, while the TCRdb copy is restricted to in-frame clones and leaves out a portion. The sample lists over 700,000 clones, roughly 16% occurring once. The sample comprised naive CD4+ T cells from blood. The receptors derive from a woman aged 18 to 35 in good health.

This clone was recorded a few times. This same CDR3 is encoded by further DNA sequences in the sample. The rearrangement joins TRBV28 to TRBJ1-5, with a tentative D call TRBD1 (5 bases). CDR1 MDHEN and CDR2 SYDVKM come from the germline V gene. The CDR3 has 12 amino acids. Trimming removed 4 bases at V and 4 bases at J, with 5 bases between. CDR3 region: CASSWGNQPQHF. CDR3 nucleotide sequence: TGTGCCAGCAGTTGGGGGAATCAGCCCCAGCATTTT.

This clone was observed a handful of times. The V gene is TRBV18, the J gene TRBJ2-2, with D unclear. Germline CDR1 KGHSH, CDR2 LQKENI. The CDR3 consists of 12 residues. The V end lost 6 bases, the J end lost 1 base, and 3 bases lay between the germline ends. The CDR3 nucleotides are TGTGCCAGCTCTTGGAACACCGGGGAGCTGTTTTTT. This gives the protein CASSWNTGELFF.

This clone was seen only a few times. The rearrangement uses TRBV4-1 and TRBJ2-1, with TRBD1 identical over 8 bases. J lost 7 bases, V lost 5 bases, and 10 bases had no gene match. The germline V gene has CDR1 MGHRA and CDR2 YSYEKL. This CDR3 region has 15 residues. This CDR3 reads CASSSYRGSVNEQFF. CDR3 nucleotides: TGCGCCAGCAGCTCGTACAGGGGGTCGGTTAATGAGCAGTTCTTC.

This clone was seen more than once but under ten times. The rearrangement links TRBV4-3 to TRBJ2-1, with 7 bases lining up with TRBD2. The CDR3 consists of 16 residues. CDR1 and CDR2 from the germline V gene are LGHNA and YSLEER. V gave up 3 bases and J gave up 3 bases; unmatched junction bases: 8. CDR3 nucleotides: TGCGCCAGCAGCCACGGAAACGGGAGGCTCTACAATGAGCAGTTCTTC. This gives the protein CASSHGNGRLYNEQFF.

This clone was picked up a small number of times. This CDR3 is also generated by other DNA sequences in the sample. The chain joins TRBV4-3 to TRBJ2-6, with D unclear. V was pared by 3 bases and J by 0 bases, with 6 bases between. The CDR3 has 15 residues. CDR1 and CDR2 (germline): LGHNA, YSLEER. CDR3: CASSQVGSGANVLTF. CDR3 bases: TGCGCCAGCAGCCAGGTAGGCTCTGGGGCCAACGTCCTGACTTTC.

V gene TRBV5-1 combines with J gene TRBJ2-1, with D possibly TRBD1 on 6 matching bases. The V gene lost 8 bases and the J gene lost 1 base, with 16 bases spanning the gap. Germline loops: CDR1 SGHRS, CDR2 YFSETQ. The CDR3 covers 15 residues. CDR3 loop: CASHEGQVSYNEQFF. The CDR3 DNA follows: TGCGCCAGTCACGAGGGACAAGTATCCTACAATGAGCAGTTCTTC.

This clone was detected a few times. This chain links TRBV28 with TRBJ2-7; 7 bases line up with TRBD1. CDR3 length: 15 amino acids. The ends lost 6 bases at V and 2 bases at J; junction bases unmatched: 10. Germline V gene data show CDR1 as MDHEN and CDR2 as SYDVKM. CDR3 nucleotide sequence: TGTGCCAGCAGCCTGAGGGACAGATACGCCTACGAGCAGTACTTC. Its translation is CASSLRDRYAYEQYF.

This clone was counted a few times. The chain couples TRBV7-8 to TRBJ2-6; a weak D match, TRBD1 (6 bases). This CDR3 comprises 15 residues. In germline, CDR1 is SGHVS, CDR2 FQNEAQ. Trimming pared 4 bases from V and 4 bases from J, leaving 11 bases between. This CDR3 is CASSSTGSGANVLTF. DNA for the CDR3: TGTGCCAGCAGCTCTACAGGGTCAGGGGCCAACGTCCTGACTTTC.

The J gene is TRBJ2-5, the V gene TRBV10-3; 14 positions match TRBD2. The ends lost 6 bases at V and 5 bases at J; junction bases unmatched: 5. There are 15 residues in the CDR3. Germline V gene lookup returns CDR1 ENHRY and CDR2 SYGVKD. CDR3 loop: CAIRTGTSGSETQYF. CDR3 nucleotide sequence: TGTGCCATCAGGACCGGGACTAGCGGGAGTGAGACCCAGTACTTC.

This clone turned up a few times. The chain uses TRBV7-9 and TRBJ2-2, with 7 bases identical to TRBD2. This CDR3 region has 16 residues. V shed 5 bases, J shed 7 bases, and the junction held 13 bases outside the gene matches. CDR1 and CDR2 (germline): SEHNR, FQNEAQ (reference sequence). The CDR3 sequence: CASSQLWTSDGGELFF. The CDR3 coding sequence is TGTGCCAGCAGCCAACTGTGGACTAGTGATGGCGGGGAGCTGTTTTTT.

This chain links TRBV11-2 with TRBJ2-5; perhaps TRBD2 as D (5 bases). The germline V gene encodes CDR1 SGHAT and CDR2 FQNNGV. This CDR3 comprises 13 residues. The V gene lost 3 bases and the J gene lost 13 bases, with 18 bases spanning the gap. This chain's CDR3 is CASSFELTGFRYF. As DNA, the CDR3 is TGTGCCAGCAGCTTCGAGCTTACGGGGTTTCGGTACTTC.

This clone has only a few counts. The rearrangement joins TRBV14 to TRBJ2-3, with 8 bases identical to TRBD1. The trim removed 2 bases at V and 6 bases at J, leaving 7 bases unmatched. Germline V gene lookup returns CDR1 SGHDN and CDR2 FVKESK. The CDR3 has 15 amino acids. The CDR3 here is CASSQKDRGADTQYF. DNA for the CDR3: TGTGCCAGCAGCCAAAAAGACAGGGGTGCGGATACGCAGTATTTT.

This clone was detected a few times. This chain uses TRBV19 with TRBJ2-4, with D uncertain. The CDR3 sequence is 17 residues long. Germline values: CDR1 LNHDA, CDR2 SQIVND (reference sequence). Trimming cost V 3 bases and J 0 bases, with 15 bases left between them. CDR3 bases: TGTGCCAGTAGTATGAGGTCGTCCGGGCTAGCCAAAAACATTCAGTACTTC. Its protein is CASSMRSSGLAKNIQYF.

The CDR3: CASRRLTGTNTEAFF. The CDR3, as DNA: TGCGCCAGCAGGAGATTAACAGGTACGAACACTGAAGCTTTCTTT. This chain joins TRBV5-1 and TRBJ1-1; D may be TRBD1 (5 bases). Germline loops: CDR1 SGHRS, CDR2 YFSETQ. The V end was cut by 5 bases, the J end by 1 base, with 15 bases between. This CDR3 spans 15 amino acids.

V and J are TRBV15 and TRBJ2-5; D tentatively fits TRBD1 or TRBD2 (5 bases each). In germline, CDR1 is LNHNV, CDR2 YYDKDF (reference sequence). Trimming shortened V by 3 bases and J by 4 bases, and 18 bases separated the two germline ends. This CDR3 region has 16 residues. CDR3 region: CATSSGVSWGRETQYF. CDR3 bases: TGTGCCACCAGCAGCGGCGTATCGTGGGGGAGAGAGACCCAGTACTTC.

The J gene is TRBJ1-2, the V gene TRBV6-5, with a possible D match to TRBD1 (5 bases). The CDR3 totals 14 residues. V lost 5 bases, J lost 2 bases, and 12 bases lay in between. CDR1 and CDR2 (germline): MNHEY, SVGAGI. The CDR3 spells CASSRQPINYGYTF. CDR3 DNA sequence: TGTGCCAGCAGTCGACAGCCGATAAACTATGGCTACACCTTC.

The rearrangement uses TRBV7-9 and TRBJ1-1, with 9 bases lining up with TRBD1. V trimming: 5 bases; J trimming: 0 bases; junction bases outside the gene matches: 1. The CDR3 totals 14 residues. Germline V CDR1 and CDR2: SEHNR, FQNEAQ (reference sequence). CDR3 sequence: CASSRQGVNTEAFF. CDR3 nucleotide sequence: TGTGCCAGCAGCCGACAGGGGGTGAACACTGAAGCTTTCTTT.

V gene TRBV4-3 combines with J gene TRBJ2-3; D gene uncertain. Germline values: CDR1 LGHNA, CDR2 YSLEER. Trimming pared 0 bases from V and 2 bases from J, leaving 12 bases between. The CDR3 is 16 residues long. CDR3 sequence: CASSQDRQATTDTQYF. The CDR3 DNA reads TGCGCCAGCAGCCAAGACCGTCAGGCTACCACAGATACGCAGTATTTT.

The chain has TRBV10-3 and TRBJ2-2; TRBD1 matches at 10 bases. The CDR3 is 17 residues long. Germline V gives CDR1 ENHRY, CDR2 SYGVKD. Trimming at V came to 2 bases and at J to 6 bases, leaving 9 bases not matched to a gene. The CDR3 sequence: CAISETAPTGGSGELFF. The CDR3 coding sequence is TGTGCCATCAGTGAGACGGCCCCGACAGGGGGCTCCGGGGAGCTGTTTTTT.

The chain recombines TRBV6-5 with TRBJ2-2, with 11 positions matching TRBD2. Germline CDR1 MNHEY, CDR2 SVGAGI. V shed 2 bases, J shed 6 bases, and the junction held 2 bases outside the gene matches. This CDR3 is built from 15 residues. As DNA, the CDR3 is TGTGCCAGCAGTTACCGGACTAGCGGGTCCGGGGAGCTGTTTTTT. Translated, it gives CASSYRTSGSGELFF.

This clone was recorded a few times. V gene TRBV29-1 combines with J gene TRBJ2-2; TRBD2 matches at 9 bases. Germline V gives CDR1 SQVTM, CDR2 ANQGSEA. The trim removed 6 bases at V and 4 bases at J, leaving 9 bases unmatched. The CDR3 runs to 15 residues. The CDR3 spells CSVSGVTSGTGELFF. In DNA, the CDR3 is TGCAGCGTATCGGGTGTGACTAGCGGCACCGGGGAGCTGTTTTTT.

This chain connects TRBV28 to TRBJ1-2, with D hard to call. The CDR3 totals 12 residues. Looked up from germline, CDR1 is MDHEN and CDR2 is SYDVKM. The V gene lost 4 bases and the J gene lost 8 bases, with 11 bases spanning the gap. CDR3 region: CASSSLGYGYTF. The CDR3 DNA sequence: TGTGCCAGCAGTTCATTGGGGTACGGCTACACCTTC.

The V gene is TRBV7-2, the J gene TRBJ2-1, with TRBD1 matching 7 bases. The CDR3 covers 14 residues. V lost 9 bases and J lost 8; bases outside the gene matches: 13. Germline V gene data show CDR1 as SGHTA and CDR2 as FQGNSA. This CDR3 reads CASTRYRGRDEQFF. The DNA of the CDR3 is TGTGCCAGTACCCGCTACAGGGGTCGGGATGAGCAGTTCTTC.

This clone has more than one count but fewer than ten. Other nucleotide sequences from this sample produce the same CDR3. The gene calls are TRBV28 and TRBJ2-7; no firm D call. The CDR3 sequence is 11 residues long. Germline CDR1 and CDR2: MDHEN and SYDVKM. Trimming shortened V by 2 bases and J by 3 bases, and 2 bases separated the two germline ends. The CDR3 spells CASSLIYEQYF. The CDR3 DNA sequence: TGTGCCAGCAGTTTAATCTACGAGCAGTACTTC. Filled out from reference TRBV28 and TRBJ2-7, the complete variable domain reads DVKVTQSSRYLVKRTGEKVFLECVQDMDHENMFWYRQDPGLGLRLIYFSYDVKMKEKGDIPEGYSVSREKKERFSLILESASTNQTSMYLCASSLIYEQYFGPGTRLTVT.

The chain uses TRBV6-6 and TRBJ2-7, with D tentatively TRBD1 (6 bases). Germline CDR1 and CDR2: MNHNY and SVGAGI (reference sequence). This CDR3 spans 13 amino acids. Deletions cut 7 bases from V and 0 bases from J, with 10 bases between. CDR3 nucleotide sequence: TGTGCCAGCACCAAGGGGGTCTCCTACGAGCAGTACTTC. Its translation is CASTKGVSYEQYF.

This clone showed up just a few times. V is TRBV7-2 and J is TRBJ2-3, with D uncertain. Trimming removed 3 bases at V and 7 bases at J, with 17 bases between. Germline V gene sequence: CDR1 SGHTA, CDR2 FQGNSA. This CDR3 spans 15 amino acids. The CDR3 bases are TGTGCCAGCAGCTTTGAATACGTCGCTGCGAATACGCAGTATTTT. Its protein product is CASSFEYVAANTQYF.

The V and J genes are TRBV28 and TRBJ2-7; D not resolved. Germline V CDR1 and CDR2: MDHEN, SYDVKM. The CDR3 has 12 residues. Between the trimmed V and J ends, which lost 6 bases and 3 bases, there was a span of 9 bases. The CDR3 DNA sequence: TGTGCCAGCAGAGGTGCCTTCTACGAGCAGTACTTC. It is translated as CASRGAFYEQYF.

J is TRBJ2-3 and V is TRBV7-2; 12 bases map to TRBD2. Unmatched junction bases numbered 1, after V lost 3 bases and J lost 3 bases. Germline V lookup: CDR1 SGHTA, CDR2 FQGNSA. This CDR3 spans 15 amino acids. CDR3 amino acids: CASSFTSGRTDTQYF. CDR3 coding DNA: TGTGCCAGCAGCTTCACTAGCGGGAGGACAGATACGCAGTATTTT.

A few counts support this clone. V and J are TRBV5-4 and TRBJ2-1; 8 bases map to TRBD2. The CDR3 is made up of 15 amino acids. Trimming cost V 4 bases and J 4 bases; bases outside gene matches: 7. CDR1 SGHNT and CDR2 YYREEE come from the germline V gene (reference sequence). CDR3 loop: CASSPGLAQYNEQFF. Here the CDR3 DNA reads TGTGCCAGCAGCCCAGGACTAGCCCAGTACAATGAGCAGTTCTTC.

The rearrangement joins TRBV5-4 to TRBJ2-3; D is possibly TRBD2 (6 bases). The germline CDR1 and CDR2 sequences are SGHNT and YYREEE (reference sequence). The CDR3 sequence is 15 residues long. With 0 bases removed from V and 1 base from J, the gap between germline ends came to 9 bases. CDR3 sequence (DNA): TGTGCCAGCAGCTTGGGGGACTCTCGCACAGATACGCAGTATTTT. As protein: CASSLGDSRTDTQYF.

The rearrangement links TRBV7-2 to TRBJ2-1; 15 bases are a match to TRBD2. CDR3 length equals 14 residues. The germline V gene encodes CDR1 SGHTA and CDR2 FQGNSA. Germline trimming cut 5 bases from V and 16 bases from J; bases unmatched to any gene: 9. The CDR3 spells CASSDGLAGGRTFF. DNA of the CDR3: TGTGCCAGCAGCGACGGACTAGCGGGAGGGCGGACCTTCTTC. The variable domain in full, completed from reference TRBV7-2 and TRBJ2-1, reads GAGVSQSPSNKVTEKGKDVELRCDPISGHTALYWYRQSLGQGLEFLIYFQGNSAPDKSGLPSDRFSAERTGGSVSTLTIQRTQQEDSAVYLCASSDGLAGGRTFFGPGTRLTVL.

The CDR3: CASSSPGVNTQYF. CDR3 coding DNA: TGTGCCAGCAGTTCTCCCGGAGTGAATACGCAGTATTTT. The genes are TRBV28 and TRBJ2-3, with D hard to call. CDR1 and CDR2 from the germline V gene are MDHEN and SYDVKM. This CDR3 region has 13 residues. Trimming took 4 bases from V and 7 from J, leaving 12 bases between them.